A single sample gave rise to the 12 T cell receptor beta chains below, sequenced in a study of cytomegalovirus exposure and HLA in healthy donors. 60 Vbeta and 13 Jbeta primers were used in PCR. Produced via immunoSEQ multiplex PCR; TCRdb's table is partial and in-frame only. The table has 150,000 to 200,000 clones, roughly 87% seen once. Sequenced material: PBMCs. These receptors came from a girl less than two years old in good health and CMV-seronegative.

This chain connects TRBV29-1 to TRBJ2-1; D is possibly TRBD2 (7 bases). V was trimmed by 7 bases and J by 3 bases, leaving 19 bases between them. The CDR3 runs 15 residues. Germline assignment: CDR1 SQVTM and CDR2 ANQGSEA. In DNA, the CDR3 is TGCAGCGCAGAGGGTGGGGGGGCCGACTACAATGAGCAGTTCTTC. Translation: CSAEGGGADYNEQFF.

This chain connects TRBV7-9 to TRBJ2-1, with 10 bases aligning to TRBD1. The trim removed 5 bases at V and 5 bases at J, leaving 9 bases unmatched. CDR3 length equals 16 residues. Germline V gene sequence: CDR1 SEHNR, CDR2 FQNEAQ (reference sequence). CDR3 sequence reads: CASSLLPGQGNNEQFF. The CDR3 nucleotides are TGTGCCAGCAGCCTATTGCCGGGACAGGGGAACAATGAGCAGTTCTTC. The variable domain in full, completed from reference TRBV7-9 and TRBJ2-1, reads DTGVSQNPRHKITKRGQNVTFRCDPISEHNRLYWYRQTLGQGPEFLTYFQNEAQLEKSRLLSDRFSAERPKGSFSTLEIQRTEQGDSAMYLCASSLLPGQGNNEQFFGPGTRLTVL.

The rearrangement uses TRBV29-1 and TRBJ1-1; perhaps TRBD1 as D (6 bases). The CDR3 is made up of 14 amino acids. V was trimmed by 7 bases and J by 4 bases, leaving 19 bases between them. CDR1 is SQVTM, CDR2 ANQGSEA, per germline. CDR3 DNA: TGCAGCGCTGTCTCCGGGACAACCGGCACTGAAGCTTTCTTT. Translating it yields CSAVSGTTGTEAFF.

This clone was observed a handful of times. The V and J genes are TRBV5-5 and TRBJ1-1, with a possible D match to TRBD1 (6 bases). CDR3 size: 15 residues. Germline V gene lookup returns CDR1 SGHKS and CDR2 YYEKEE (reference sequence). Trimming took off 1 base at V and 7 bases at J, with 17 bases between the two ends. CDR3 in amino acids: CASSLTSWGQDEAFF. CDR3 nucleotides: TGTGCCAGCAGCTTGACCTCCTGGGGGCAGGATGAAGCTTTCTTT.

V and J are TRBV19 and TRBJ2-1; 9 bases are a match to TRBD2. The V and J ends lost 3 bases and 6 bases, in that order; junction bases with no gene match: 9. The germline gives CDR1 LNHDA, CDR2 SQIVND (reference sequence). CDR3 size: 16 residues. The CDR3 loop reads CASSIGPLAGINEQFF. In DNA form, the CDR3 reads TGTGCCAGTAGTATTGGTCCGCTAGCGGGGATCAATGAGCAGTTCTTC.

This rearrangement joins TRBV2 to TRBJ2-1, with D possibly being TRBD2 (6 bases). V was clipped by 3 bases and J by 8 bases, with 14 bases between them. Germline-derived CDR1 and CDR2 are SNHLY and FYNNEI. The length of the CDR3 is 14 residues. The chain's CDR3 is CASSDRGREDEQFF. CDR3 nucleotide sequence: TGTGCCAGCAGTGATCGGGGGAGAGAGGATGAGCAGTTCTTC.

The chain is built from TRBV29-1 and TRBJ1-2; D might be TRBD1 (5 bases). Germline V CDR1 and CDR2: SQVTM, ANQGSEA. The CDR3 has 12 amino acids. Trimming stripped 7 bases from V and 4 bases from J, with 13 bases between. The CDR3, as DNA: TGCAGCGGACTAGACAGATCCTATGGCTACACCTTC. It specifies CSGLDRSYGYTF.

The V gene is TRBV7-2, the J gene TRBJ1-4, with D perhaps TRBD1 (5 bases). Germline CDR1 is SGHTA and CDR2 is FQGNSA. V was trimmed by 1 base and J by 5 bases, leaving 11 bases between them. This CDR3 is 15 amino acids long. In nucleotides, the CDR3 is TGTGCCAGCAGCTTAGAGGAGGGACTAAATGAAAAACTGTTTTTT. Translated: CASSLEEGLNEKLFF.

The gene calls are TRBV9 and TRBJ2-7; the match to TRBD2 covers 7 bases. This CDR3 is built from 14 residues. Germline trimming cut 2 bases from V and 2 bases from J; bases unmatched to any gene: 4. Per the germline V gene, CDR1 is SGDLS and CDR2 is YYNGEE. The CDR3 sequence is CASSVGGFTYEQYF. CDR3 sequence (DNA): TGTGCCAGCAGCGTGGGAGGGTTCACCTACGAGCAGTACTTC.

The chain couples TRBV13 to TRBJ2-1; possibly TRBD2 for D (5 bases). Germline loops: CDR1 PRHDT, CDR2 FYEKMQ (reference sequence). The length of the CDR3 is 13 residues. V was pared by 2 bases and J by 10 bases, with 12 bases between. The CDR3 DNA reads as TGTGCCAGCAGCTTATCCATGACTATAGAGCAGTTCTTC. This codes for CASSLSMTIEQFF.

This clone was counted a single time. The chain combines TRBV4-1 with TRBJ1-6; D may be TRBD1 (5 bases). V lost 4 bases to trimming and J lost 10 bases, with 20 bases between them. The CDR3 covers 16 residues. In germline, CDR1 is MGHRA, CDR2 YSYEKL. CDR3 bases: TGCGCCAGCAGCCCAAGACCTGGGACTTTGTGGTCACCCCTCCACTTT. Protein: CASSPRPGTLWSPLHF.

This sequence joins TRBV11-2 and TRBJ2-5, with 7 bases aligning to TRBD2. Trimming took 1 base from V and 4 from J; bases not matched to a gene: 0. This CDR3 is built from 13 residues. Germline loops: CDR1 SGHAT, CDR2 FQNNGV. The DNA for the CDR3 is TGTGCCAGCAGCTTAGGGGGGGGAGAGACCCAGTACTTC. It translates to CASSLGGGETQYF.